This T cell receptor (beta chain) was sequenced for a study of CD8 T cells in ankylosing spondylitis (dated by TCRdb to the late 2010s). Study-level background: T cell receptor beta repertoires were profiled in healthy donors and ankylosing spondylitis patients so that disease-linked TCR variants could be found. In total, the full study cohort was made up of approximately 99 healthy donors and 25 ankylosing spondylitis patients. Samples of peripheral blood were taken, and for ankylosing spondylitis patients, synovial fluid was collected as well. Beyond this particular receptor, the publication reports: In peripheral blood, the disease-linked clones were found at relatively low frequencies and had a CD8+ phenotype. Some motif variants had previously been reported in the synovial fluid and blood of reactive arthritis patients, which suggests shared mechanisms of disease initiation. Blood from ankylosing spondylitis patients appeared to be characterized by a TCR beta motif made up of about 8 highly homologous amino acid variants. Significant enrichment of the disease-linked clones was reported in matched synovial fluid samples from ankylosing spondylitis patients.

On this clonotype itself: What antigen it recognizes has not been identified. Base qualities are not provided; no much larger clone lies one nucleotide away.

Instrument on record: Illumina HiSeq 2500. Quantitative 5'-RACE with molecular barcodes was the method used to prepare the TCR beta libraries. In the paper's pipeline: A new computational method based on a probabilistic model of VDJ rearrangement was used to identify disease-linked TCR variants. TCRdb trimmed public reads at Q25 via fastp, called clones via MiXCR and kept in-frame beta chains. Rows are combined by CDR3 protein, so each entry shows the most common genes and DNA. These V and J calls rely on TCRdb rather than the paper's analysis. A total of 220,000 or so distinct CDR3 sequences appear in this sample, 18% of them only once. Together, the top ten hold about 44% of the sample. The CDR1 and CDR2 encoded by the germline V gene (reference sequence) are SGHNT and YYREEE. V is clipped by 4 bases and J by 5 bases, and the sequence between their germline boundaries is 10 bases long. There are 12 amino acids in the CDR3, from cysteine to phenylalanine inclusive. Of all the DNA, just the CDR3 is kept, 36 bases in frame from base 1.

The clonotype was recovered from a male donor with ankylosing spondylitis. The rearranged segments are TRBV5-4 and TRBJ2-7; too little of a D gene remains to name it. Sequencing input: blood, either unsorted or a sorted T cell fraction (not recorded which). DNA sequence: TGTGCCAGCAGCCTAACGGCGGACGAGCAGTACTTC. Its product reads: CASSLTADEQYF.